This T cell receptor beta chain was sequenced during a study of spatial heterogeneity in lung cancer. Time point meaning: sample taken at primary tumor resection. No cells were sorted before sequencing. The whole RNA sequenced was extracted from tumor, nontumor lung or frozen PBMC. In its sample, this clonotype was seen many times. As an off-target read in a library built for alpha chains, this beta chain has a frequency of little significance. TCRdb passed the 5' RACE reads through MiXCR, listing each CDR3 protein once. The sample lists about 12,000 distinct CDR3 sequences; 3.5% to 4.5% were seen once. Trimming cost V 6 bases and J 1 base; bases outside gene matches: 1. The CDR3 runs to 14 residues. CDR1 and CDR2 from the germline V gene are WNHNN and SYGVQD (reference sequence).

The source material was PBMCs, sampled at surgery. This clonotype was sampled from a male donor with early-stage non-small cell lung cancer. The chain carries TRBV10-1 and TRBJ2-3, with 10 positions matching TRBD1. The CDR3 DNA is TGCGCCAGCAGAGGGACAGGGGGCACAGATACGCAGTATTTT. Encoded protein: CASRGTGGTDTQYF.